These 23 T cell receptor beta chains originate from one sample sequenced in a study of blood T cell repertoires in COVID-19. The protocol was immunoSEQ multiplex PCR, while the TCRdb copy is restricted to in-frame clones and leaves out a portion. The sample holds around 99,000 clones, around 92% seen once. Input material: peripheral blood. The origin of the receptors is a man aged 40-50 years with active or convalescent COVID-19.

The chain joins TRBV28 to TRBJ2-5; maybe TRBD2 (6 bases). Germline CDR1 and CDR2: MDHEN and SYDVKM. This CDR3 comprises 13 residues. V was shortened by 7 bases and J by 5 bases, with 14 bases between the two germline ends. The CDR3 spells CASKLAGWETQYF. The CDR3 DNA follows: TGTGCCAGCAAACTTGCGGGATGGGAGACCCAGTACTTC.

V is TRBV28 and J is TRBJ2-1; 7 bases align to TRBD1. This CDR3 contains 15 residues. V lost 6 bases and J lost 0; bases outside the gene matches: 5. Germline lookup yields CDR1 MDHEN and CDR2 SYDVKM. The chain's CDR3 is CASRVGDSSYNEQFF. DNA of the CDR3: TGTGCCAGCAGAGTAGGGGACAGCTCCTACAATGAGCAGTTCTTC.

The chain uses TRBV30 and TRBJ1-5, with D tentatively TRBD1 (5 bases). In germline, CDR1 is GTSNPN, CDR2 SVGIG (reference sequence). Trimming pared 2 bases from V and 5 bases from J, leaving 10 bases between. This CDR3 is built from 13 residues. The CDR3 nucleotides are TGTGCCTGGAGTACCGCGGGGGATCAGCCCCAGCATTTT. Encoded protein: CAWSTAGDQPQHF.

V gene TRBV7-6 combines with J gene TRBJ1-3; 10 nucleotides line up with TRBD1. The V gene's germline CDR1 is SGHVS and CDR2 FNYEAQ. V was pared by 6 bases and J by 2 bases, with 4 bases of the junction left unmatched. CDR3 length: 15 amino acids. The CDR3 nucleotides read TGTGCCAGCAGAAATGGACAGGGGGCTGGAAACACCATATATTTT. Amino acid sequence: CASRNGQGAGNTIYF.

This clone was detected once. This chain joins TRBV11-2 and TRBJ2-7, with D maybe TRBD2 (6 bases). V gave up 5 bases and J gave up 6 bases, with 14 bases separating them. This CDR3 region has 13 residues. Germline-derived CDR1 and CDR2 are SGHAT and FQNNGV. CDR3 bases: TGTGCCAGCAGCACCTCGACTAGTGGCGAGCAGTACTTC. It is translated as CASSTSTSGEQYF.

The gene calls are TRBV5-1 and TRBJ2-7; D possibly corresponds to TRBD2 (5 bases). The V and J ends lost 2 bases and 6 bases respectively, with 12 bases between them. The CDR3 runs 13 residues. The germline V gene encodes CDR1 SGHRS and CDR2 YFSETQ. CDR3 protein: CASSFVREGEQYF. CDR3 nucleotides: TGCGCCAGCAGCTTTGTCCGAGAGGGCGAGCAGTACTTC.

This chain joins TRBV6-6 and TRBJ1-5; D may be TRBD1 (5 bases). V dropped 0 bases and J dropped 1 base, with 10 bases sitting between them. Germline V lookup: CDR1 MNHNY, CDR2 SVGAGI (reference sequence). The CDR3 is 16 amino acids. Here the CDR3 DNA reads TGTGCCAGCAGTTACTCGGGGCGACAGAGCAATCAGCCCCAGCATTTT. As protein: CASSYSGRQSNQPQHF.

The chain joins TRBV19 to TRBJ1-2; 7 bases align to TRBD1. There are 13 residues in the CDR3. Germline CDR1 and CDR2: LNHDA and SQIVND (reference sequence). After removal of 5 bases from V and 6 bases from J, the junction contained 6 bases not matched to a gene. Here the CDR3 DNA reads TGTGCCAGTAGTCCGCCGGACAGGAATGGCTACACCTTC. It encodes CASSPPDRNGYTF. Filled out from reference TRBV19 and TRBJ1-2, the complete variable domain reads DGGITQSPKYLFRKEGQNVTLSCEQNLNHDAMYWYRQDPGQGLRLIYYSQIVNDFQKGDIAEGYSVSREKKESFPLTVTSAQKNPTAFYLCASSPPDRNGYTFGSGTRLTVV.

The genes are TRBV28 and TRBJ1-2, with 9 bases that match TRBD1. The CDR3 has 14 residues. In germline, CDR1 is MDHEN, CDR2 SYDVKM. The V segment lost 6 bases and the J segment 8 bases; nucleotides outside the gene matches: 10. The CDR3 bases are TGTGCCAGCAGGGCCCCGGGACAGGGAAGCGGCTACACCTTC. This translates into CASRAPGQGSGYTF.

The chain combines TRBV7-6 with TRBJ1-1; D perhaps matches TRBD1 (5 bases). CDR3 length: 14 amino acids. Deletions cut 5 bases from V and 0 bases from J, with 10 bases between. Germline values: CDR1 SGHVS, CDR2 FNYEAQ. The CDR3 reads CASSAIRVNTEAFF. CDR3 coding DNA: TGTGCCAGCAGCGCAATCAGGGTGAACACTGAAGCTTTCTTT.

V and J are TRBV6-1 and TRBJ2-7; 8 positions agree with TRBD1. Germline CDR1 and CDR2: MNHNS and SASEGT. The CDR3 sequence is 15 residues long. After removal of 2 bases from V and 5 bases from J, the junction contained 8 bases not matched to a gene. The CDR3 DNA is TGTGCCAGCAGTGAAAGGGGACAGGTTATTAACGAGCAGTACTTC. Its translation: CASSERGQVINEQYF.

The chain joins TRBV10-3 to TRBJ2-3, with D maybe TRBD1 (5 bases). This CDR3 is 14 amino acids long. Germline CDR1 ENHRY, CDR2 SYGVKD. V lost 0 bases and J lost 1, with 5 bases in between. CDR3 loop: CAISESTGTDTQYF. In DNA, the CDR3 is TGTGCCATCAGTGAGTCGACAGGCACAGATACGCAGTATTTT.

The CDR3 nucleotides are TGTGCCAGCAGCATTGGACTAGCGCGGGCCGATGAGCAGTTCTTC. Translated, it gives CASSIGLARADEQFF. This chain links TRBV11-2 with TRBJ2-1; 9 bases match TRBD2. CDR3 size: 15 residues. Germline CDR1 reads SGHAT; CDR2 reads FQNNGV. V gave up 5 bases and J gave up 8 bases; unmatched junction bases: 10.

The V gene is TRBV7-2, the J gene TRBJ2-6, with 7 positions matching TRBD1. V was pared by 5 bases and J by 0 bases, with 10 bases of the junction left unmatched. The CDR3 has 18 residues. Germline V gene sequence: CDR1 SGHTA, CDR2 FQGNSA. For the CDR3, the DNA is TGTGCCAGCAGCCCGAAGTGGACAGGCCCCTCTGGGGCCAACGTCCTGACTTTC. Translation gives CASSPKWTGPSGANVLTF.

The chain joins TRBV30 to TRBJ1-2; TRBD1 is a possible D gene (6 bases). Deletions cut 4 bases from V and 11 bases from J, with 26 bases between. The CDR3 totals 15 residues. The germline V gene has CDR1 GTSNPN and CDR2 SVGIG (reference sequence). CDR3 residues: CAWIPAPGTRTDYTF. The CDR3 DNA reads as TGTGCCTGGATCCCTGCCCCCGGGACACGTACCGATTACACCTTC.

V is TRBV11-3 and J is TRBJ2-1; weak D call: TRBD2 (6 bases). V lost 4 bases and J 4 bases, leaving 14 bases between the germline ends. This CDR3 contains 15 residues. Germline lookup yields CDR1 SGHNT and CDR2 YENEEA. The CDR3 DNA is TGTGCCAGCAGCTCCCGGGACTTTTCTTACAATGAGCAGTTCTTC. The encoded protein is CASSSRDFSYNEQFF.

The chain couples TRBV7-2 to TRBJ2-7, with D uncertain. Germline V lookup: CDR1 SGHTA, CDR2 FQGNSA. The CDR3 totals 15 residues. V gave up 2 bases and J gave up 0 bases, with 11 bases separating them. The CDR3 here is CASSLSLGSSYEQYF. The CDR3 DNA reads as TGTGCCAGCAGCTTATCCCTAGGAAGCTCCTACGAGCAGTACTTC.

The gene calls are TRBV28 and TRBJ2-1; D not certain. Per germline, CDR1 MDHEN and CDR2 SYDVKM. The CDR3 extends over 14 amino acids. V gave up 10 bases and J gave up 0 bases, with 13 bases separating them. The CDR3 DNA follows: TGTGCCACGTCAGACACCGGCTCCTACAATGAGCAGTTCTTC. Its translation: CATSDTGSYNEQFF.

The chain employs TRBV10-2 and TRBJ2-7, with D tentatively TRBD2 (5 bases). The CDR3 has 14 amino acids. V lost 6 bases, J lost 2 bases, and 14 bases lay in between. The germline V gene encodes CDR1 WSHSY and CDR2 SAAADI. In DNA form, the CDR3 reads TGCGCCAGCAGAGTTAGCGCCACTGCCTACGAGCAGTACTTC. Amino acid sequence: CASRVSATAYEQYF.

The chain employs TRBV3-1 (or the pseudogene TRBV3-2) and TRBJ2-4, with D maybe TRBD1 (5 bases). V was cut by 4 bases and J by 3 bases, with 10 bases left in between. The CDR3 is 14 amino acids. Germline V lookup: CDR1 LGHDT, CDR2 YNNKEL (reference sequence). In nucleotides, the CDR3 is TGTGCCAGCAGCCTAGGGGTGAGCAAAAACATTCAGTACTTC. This sequence encodes CASSLGVSKNIQYF.

The genes are TRBV28 and TRBJ1-6, with a weak D call TRBD1 (6 bases). Looked up from germline, CDR1 is MDHEN and CDR2 is SYDVKM. CDR3 size: 17 residues. Trimming shortened V by 7 bases and J by 0 bases, and 16 bases separated the two germline ends. The CDR3 protein is CASIFGQSGSYNSPLHF. In DNA, the CDR3 is TGTGCCAGCATTTTCGGACAGTCCGGCTCCTATAATTCACCCCTCCACTTT.

This chain links TRBV9 with TRBJ2-3; 7 nucleotides match TRBD2. The J segment lost 2 bases and the V segment lost 7 bases, leaving 7 bases of the junction unmatched. Germline-derived CDR1 and CDR2 are SGDLS and YYNGEE. CDR3 length equals 14 residues. The CDR3 sequence: CASGPGTITDTQYF. The DNA for the CDR3 is TGTGCCAGCGGACCCGGGACTATCACAGATACGCAGTATTTT.

The genes are TRBV7-3 and TRBJ1-2; D is undetermined. V was cut by 3 bases and J by 6 bases, with 2 bases left in between. The CDR3 sequence is 10 residues long. Germline V gene lookup returns CDR1 SGHTA and CDR2 FQGTGA. The CDR3, as DNA: TGTGCCAGCAGCTTCGATGGCTACACCTTC. Encoded protein: CASSFDGYTF.